Below, one T cell receptor (beta chain) is given with its context. The antigen remains undetermined. Trimming stripped 11 bases from V and 0 bases from J, with 20 bases between. Germline V gene sequence: CDR1 SEHNR, CDR2 FQNEAQ (reference sequence). There are 17 residues in the CDR3. Repertoires were generated with immunoSEQ multiplex PCR, while TCRdb's copy carries only in-frame clones and drops some. The table records tens of thousands of clones, roughly 96% of them present only once. The record originates from a study of cytomegalovirus exposure and HLA in healthy donors. General study points: Reports credit the classifier with highly specific, highly sensitive diagnosis of cytomegalovirus status. While the bulk of TCR sequences proved rare, some public TCRs turned up in many donors. Associated with cytomegalovirus, according to the listing, were some 180 TCR beta chains.

Input material: PBMCs. The sequence was obtained from a man between 18 and 29 years old in good health and CMV-seronegative. The V call is TRBV7-9, the J call TRBJ2-6; D is possibly TRBD2 (6 bases). The CDR3, as DNA: TGTGCCGCATCCCAATTCCCGGGACTCTCTGGGGCCAACGTCCTGACTTTC. Residues: CAASQFPGLSGANVLTF.